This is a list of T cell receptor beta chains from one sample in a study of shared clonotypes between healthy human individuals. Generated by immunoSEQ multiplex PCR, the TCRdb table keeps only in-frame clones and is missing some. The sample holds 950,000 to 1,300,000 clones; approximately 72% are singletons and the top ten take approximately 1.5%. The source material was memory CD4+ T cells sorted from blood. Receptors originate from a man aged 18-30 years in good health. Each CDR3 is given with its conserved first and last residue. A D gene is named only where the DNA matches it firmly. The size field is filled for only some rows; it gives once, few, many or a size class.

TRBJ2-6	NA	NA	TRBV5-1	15	TGCGCCAGCAGCTGGGATGGCTCTGGGGCCAACGTCCTGACTTTC	CASSWDGSGANVLTF
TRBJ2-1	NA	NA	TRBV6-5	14	TGTGCCAGCAGTTTCAGAGGTAACTACAATGAGCAGTTCTTC	CASSFRGNYNEQFF
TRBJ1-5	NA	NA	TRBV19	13	TGTGCCAGTAGTAGACAGACGTATCAGCCCCAGCATTTT	CASSRQTYQPQHF
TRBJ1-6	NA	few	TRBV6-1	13	TGTGCCAGCAGTGAAAACTCAGTGACACCCCTCCACTTT	CASSENSVTPLHF
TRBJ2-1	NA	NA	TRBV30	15	TGTGCCTGGGGGAGGAGAGGAGCCCGTTACAATGAGCAGTTCTTC	CAWGRRGARYNEQFF
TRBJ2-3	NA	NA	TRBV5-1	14	TGCGCCAGCAGCTTGGAGGGATCGGTAGATACGCAGTATTTT	CASSLEGSVDTQYF
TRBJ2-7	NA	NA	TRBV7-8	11	TGTGCCAGCAGCAAGGGGGACGAGCAGTACTTC	CASSKGDEQYF
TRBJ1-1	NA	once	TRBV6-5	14	TGTGCCAGCAGTTACGGGAGGGGGTTCACTGAAGCTTTCTTT	CASSYGRGFTEAFF
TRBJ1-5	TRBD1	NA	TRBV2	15	TGTGCCAGCAGTGAACCGGGACAGGGTAACCAGCCCCAGCATTTT	CASSEPGQGNQPQHF
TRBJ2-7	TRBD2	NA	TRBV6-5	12	TGTGCCAGCAGCGGGAGGGCCTACGAGCAGTACTTC	CASSGRAYEQYF
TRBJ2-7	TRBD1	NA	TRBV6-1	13	TGTGCCAGCACTAGGGACAGACCCTACGAGCAGTACTTC	CASTRDRPYEQYF
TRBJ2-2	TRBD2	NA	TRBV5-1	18	TGCGCCAGCAGCCCCAGGACTAGCGGGGGCCCGAACACCGGGGAGCTGTTTTTT	CASSPRTSGGPNTGELFF
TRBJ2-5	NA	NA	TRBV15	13	TGTGCCACCAGCAGAGATCGGTCGGAGACCCAGTACTTC	CATSRDRSETQYF
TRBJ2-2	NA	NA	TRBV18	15	TGTGCCAGCTCACCACCGACGCGCCAAGTCGGGGAGCTGTTTTTT	CASSPPTRQVGELFF
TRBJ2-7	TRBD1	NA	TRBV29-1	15	TGCAGCGTTGAAGGCGGAACAGGGGGCGGCTACGAGCAGTACTTC	CSVEGGTGGGYEQYF
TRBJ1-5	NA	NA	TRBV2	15	TGTGCCAGCAGTCAGGAGGGGCCTAGCAATCAGCCCCAGCATTTT	CASSQEGPSNQPQHF
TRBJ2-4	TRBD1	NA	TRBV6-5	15	TGTGCCAGCAGTCTACGGGTGGGACAGAAAAACATTCAGTACTTC	CASSLRVGQKNIQYF
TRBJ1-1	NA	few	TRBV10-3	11	TGTGCCATCAGTGGAGCAACTGAAGCTTTCTTT	CAISGATEAFF
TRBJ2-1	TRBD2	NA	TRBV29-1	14	TGCAGCGTTTCCTTCCTGACTAGCGGGGCTGAGCAGTTCTTC	CSVSFLTSGAEQFF
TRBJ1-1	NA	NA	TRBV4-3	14	TGCGCCAGCAGCCAAGTGGGGGGGGAGACTGAAGCTTTCTTT	CASSQVGGETEAFF
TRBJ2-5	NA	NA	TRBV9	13	TGTGCCAGCAGCGTAGGTTGGGGGGAGACCCAGTACTTC	CASSVGWGETQYF
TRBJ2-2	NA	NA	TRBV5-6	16	TGTGCCAGCAGCTCGGCTTGGGGACCGAACACCGGGGAGCTGTTTTTT	CASSSAWGPNTGELFF
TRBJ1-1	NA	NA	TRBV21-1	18	TGTGCCAGCAGAAATGGAGTCGGGACCCCGGAGCGGAACACTGAAGCTTTCTTT	CASRNGVGTPERNTEAFF
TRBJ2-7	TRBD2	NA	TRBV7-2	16	TGTGCCAGCAGCCTAGAGGCGCTAGCGGCCTCCTACGAGCAGTACTTC	CASSLEALAASYEQYF